The T cell receptor (beta chain) described here comes from a study of T-cell reconstitution after alpha-beta-depleted transplantation in children. This clonotype was seen many times. Its antigen remains unknown. Study observations and caveats: Roughly two months post-transplant, alpha-beta T cells reportedly originated from several hundred graft clones that had expanded.

Unique molecular identifiers featured in how the TCRbeta library was prepared. TCRdb reprocessed the PCR reads via MiXCR and lists one record per CDR3 protein. The top ten hold approximately 6.3% of the sample, which has around 240,000 distinct CDR3 sequences, roughly 7.7% seen once. Sequencing used PBMCs, mostly from graft donor cells, obtained 180 days after TCRalphabeta/CD19-depleted stem cell transplant. The sequence derives from a male patient younger than 18 who had a stem cell transplant for acute lymphoblastic leukemia, so the T cells may come from the graft donor.

CDR3 DNA: TGTGCCAGCAGCCAAGGTAGCTCTGGAAACACCATATATTTT. Amino acids: CASSQGSSGNTIYF. This chain connects TRBV3-1 to TRBJ1-3; no clear D. V was trimmed by 1 base and J by 0 bases, leaving 4 bases between them. The CDR3 spans 14 residues. Germline CDR1 and CDR2: LGHDT and YNNKEL (reference sequence).